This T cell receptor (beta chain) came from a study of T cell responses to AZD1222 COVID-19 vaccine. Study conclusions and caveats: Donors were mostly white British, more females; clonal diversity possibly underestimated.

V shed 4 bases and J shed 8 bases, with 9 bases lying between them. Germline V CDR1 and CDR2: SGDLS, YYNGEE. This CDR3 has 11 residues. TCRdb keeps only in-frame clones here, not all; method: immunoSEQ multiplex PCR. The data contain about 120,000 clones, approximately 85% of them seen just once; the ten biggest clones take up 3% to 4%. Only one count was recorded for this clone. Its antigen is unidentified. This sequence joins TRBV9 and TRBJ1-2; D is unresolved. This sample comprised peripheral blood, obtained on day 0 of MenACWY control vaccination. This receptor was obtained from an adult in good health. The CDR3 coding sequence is TGTGCCAGCAGCTCCTCGGAGGGCTACACCTTC. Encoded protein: CASSSSEGYTF.